A single sample gave rise to the 9 T cell receptor beta chains below, sequenced in a study of T cells after yellow fever vaccination. TCRdb reanalysed the 5' RACE reads using MiXCR and keeps one entry per CDR3 protein. The table has approximately 510,000 distinct CDR3 sequences, 21% seen once. This sample comprised PBMCs, obtained 20 to 25 days after the first yellow fever vaccination. The receptors were sampled from a young man who received the YFV17D yellow fever vaccine.

This clonotype was recorded many times. The rearrangement links TRBV15 to TRBJ2-5; perhaps TRBD1 as D (5 bases). The ends were cut back, 5 bases at V and 0 bases at J, with 16 bases in the middle. In germline, CDR1 is LNHNV, CDR2 YYDKDF (reference sequence). This CDR3 region has 16 residues. The CDR3 loop is CATSEGQGRYQETQYF. CDR3 DNA sequence: TGTGCCACCAGCGAAGGGCAGGGAAGGTACCAAGAGACCCAGTACTTC.

V and J are TRBV14 and TRBJ1-5; D remains unclear. This CDR3 is built from 16 residues. Germline CDR1 reads SGHDN; CDR2 reads FVKESK. Deletions cut 0 bases from V and 5 bases from J, with 14 bases between. The CDR3 DNA sequence: TGTGCCAGCAGCCAAGATAATAGGCGGGGAGATCAGCCCCAGCATTTT. This translates into CASSQDNRRGDQPQHF.

This clonotype was counted a few times. The chain couples TRBV19 to TRBJ2-7; D call uncertain. CDR3 length: 14 residues. V was cut by 1 base and J by 3 bases, with 10 bases left in between. Germline CDR1 and CDR2: LNHDA and SQIVND (reference sequence). Written as DNA, the CDR3 is TGTGCCAGTAGTATAGGGTTGGGCAGCTACGAGCAGTACTTC. It is translated as CASSIGLGSYEQYF.

J is TRBJ2-7 and V is TRBV4-1, with D hard to call. The V gene lost 4 bases and the J gene lost 1 base, with 11 bases spanning the gap. Looked up from germline, CDR1 is MGHRA and CDR2 is YSYEKL. The CDR3 consists of 14 residues. In DNA, the CDR3 is TGCGCCAGCAGCCTAATTGACTCGTCCTACGAGCAGTACTTC. Its translation: CASSLIDSSYEQYF.

V usage is TRBV5-1 and J usage is TRBJ2-5, with 7 bases aligning to TRBD2. The CDR3 extends over 14 amino acids. The junction had 4 bases not matched to a gene; V was cut back by 0 bases and J by 5 bases. Per the germline V gene, CDR1 is SGHRS and CDR2 is YFSETQ. CDR3 nucleotide sequence: TGCGCCAGCAGCTTGGGACTAGCTACGGAGACCCAGTACTTC. Translating gives CASSLGLATETQYF.

The rearrangement joins TRBV7-9 to TRBJ2-7, with D hard to call. Deletions cut 2 bases from V and 5 bases from J, with 13 bases between. The CDR3 runs to 14 residues. Germline-derived CDR1 and CDR2 are SEHNR and FQNEAQ (reference sequence). This chain's CDR3 is CASSLSIRHHEQYF. CDR3 DNA sequence: TGTGCCAGCAGCTTAAGTATCCGACACCACGAGCAGTACTTC.

The V call is TRBV6-1, the J call TRBJ1-3, with D possibly being TRBD1 (6 bases). The CDR3 is 18 residues long. From germline, CDR1 is MNHNS and CDR2 SASEGT. V shed 6 bases and J shed 0 bases, with 21 bases lying between them. The CDR3 coding sequence is TGTGCCAGCAGCGAACCGGGACATCTGCTCTTCTCTGGAAACACCATATATTTT. Translated: CASSEPGHLLFSGNTIYF.

The V and J genes are TRBV28 and TRBJ1-6, with D uncertain. Looked up from germline, CDR1 is MDHEN and CDR2 is SYDVKM. The V and J ends lost 4 bases and 0 bases respectively, with 7 bases between them. The CDR3 is 15 residues long. In DNA, the CDR3 is TGTGCCAGCAGTTACCAGAGCTCCTATAATTCACCCCTCCACTTT. This encodes CASSYQSSYNSPLHF.

The chain has TRBV12-3 or TRBV12-4 and TRBJ2-1; D gene ambiguous. CDR3 length equals 13 residues. Between the trimmed V and J ends, which lost 6 bases and 5 bases, there was a span of 11 bases. The CDR3 loop reads CASRMTTHNEQFF. CDR3 sequence (DNA): TGTGCCAGCAGGATGACAACTCACAATGAGCAGTTCTTC.